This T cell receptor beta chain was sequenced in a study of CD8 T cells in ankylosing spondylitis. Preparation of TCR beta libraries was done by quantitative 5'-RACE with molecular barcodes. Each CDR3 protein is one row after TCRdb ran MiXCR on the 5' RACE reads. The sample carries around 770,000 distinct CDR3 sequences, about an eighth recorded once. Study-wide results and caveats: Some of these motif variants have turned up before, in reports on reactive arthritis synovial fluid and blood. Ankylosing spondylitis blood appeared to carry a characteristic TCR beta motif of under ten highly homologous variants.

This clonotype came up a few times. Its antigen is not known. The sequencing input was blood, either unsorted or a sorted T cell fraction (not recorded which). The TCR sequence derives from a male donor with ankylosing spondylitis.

CDR3 sequence: CSARDWINYNEQFF. In DNA, the CDR3 is TGCAGTGCTAGAGATTGGATTAACTACAATGAGCAGTTCTTC. The chain joins TRBV20-1 to TRBJ2-1; D remains ambiguous. V shed 0 bases and J shed 3 bases, with 9 bases lying between them. Germline loops: CDR1 DFQATT, CDR2 SNEGSKA (reference sequence). CDR3 length: 14 residues.